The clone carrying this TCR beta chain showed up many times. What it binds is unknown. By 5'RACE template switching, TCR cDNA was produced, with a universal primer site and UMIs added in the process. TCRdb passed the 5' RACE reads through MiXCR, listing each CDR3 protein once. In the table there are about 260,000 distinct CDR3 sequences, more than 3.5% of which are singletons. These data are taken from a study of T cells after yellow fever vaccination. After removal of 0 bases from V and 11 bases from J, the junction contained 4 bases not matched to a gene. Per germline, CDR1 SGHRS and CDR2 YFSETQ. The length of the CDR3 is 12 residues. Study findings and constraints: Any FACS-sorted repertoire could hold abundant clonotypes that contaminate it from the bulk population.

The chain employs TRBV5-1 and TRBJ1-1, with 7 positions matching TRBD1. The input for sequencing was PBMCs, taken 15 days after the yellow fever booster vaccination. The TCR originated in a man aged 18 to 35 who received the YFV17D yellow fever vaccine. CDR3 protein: CASSLEGRGAFF. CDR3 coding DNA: TGCGCCAGCAGCTTGGAGGGCAGGGGGGCTTTCTTT.